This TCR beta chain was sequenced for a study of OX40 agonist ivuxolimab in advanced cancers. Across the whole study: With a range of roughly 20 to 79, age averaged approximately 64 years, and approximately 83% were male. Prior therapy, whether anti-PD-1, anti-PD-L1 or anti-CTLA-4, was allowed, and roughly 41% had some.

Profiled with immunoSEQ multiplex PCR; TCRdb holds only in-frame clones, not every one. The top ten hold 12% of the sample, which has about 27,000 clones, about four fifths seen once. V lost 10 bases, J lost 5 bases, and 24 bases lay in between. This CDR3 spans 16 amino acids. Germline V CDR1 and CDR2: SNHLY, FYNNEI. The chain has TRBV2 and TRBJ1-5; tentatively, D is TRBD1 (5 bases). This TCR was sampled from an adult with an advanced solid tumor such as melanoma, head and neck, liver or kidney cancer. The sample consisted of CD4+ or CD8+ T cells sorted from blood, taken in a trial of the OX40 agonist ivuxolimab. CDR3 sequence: CATRGYGGVSDQPQHF. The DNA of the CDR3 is TGTGCCACCAGAGGTTATGGGGGGGTAAGCGATCAGCCCCAGCATTTT.